The rows below give T cell receptor beta chains drawn from one sample of a study of blood T cell repertoires in COVID-19. Some clones are missing from TCRdb's copy, which holds only in-frame ones; the method was immunoSEQ multiplex PCR. The sample carries just over 300,000 clones, about nine tenths recorded once. The sequencing input was PBMCs or T cells enriched from blood (not recorded which). These receptors originate from a man under 40 who had recovered from COVID-19. CDR3s include the opening cysteine and the closing phenylalanine or tryptophan. A D gene is named only where the DNA matches it firmly. The size of a clone is reported for some rows only, either as once, few or many, or as a class for expanded clones.

j_call,clone_size,d_call,v_call,cdr3_aa,cdr3_nt
TRBJ2-5,once,TRBD1,TRBV7-9,CASIPGDRVTSVLTQYF,TGTGCCAGCATCCCTGGGGACAGGGTAACTAGCGTGCTAACCCAGTACTTC
TRBJ2-7,-,TRBD2,TRBV29-1,CSVESLRTSGDSYEQYF,TGCAGCGTTGAAAGTCTCCGAACTAGCGGAGACTCCTACGAGCAGTACTTC
TRBJ2-7,-,TRBD1,TRBV28,CASSLIGEGADEQYF,TGTGCCAGCAGTTTAATCGGTGAGGGGGCGGACGAGCAGTACTTC
TRBJ2-3,-,TRBD2,TRBV5-1,CASSLPSGTHDTQYF,TGCGCCAGCAGCTTGCCTAGCGGAACCCATGATACGCAGTATTTT
TRBJ2-7,-,-,TRBV4-1,CASSQRDSTPAEQYF,TGCGCCAGCAGCCAGCGGGACAGTACCCCCGCCGAGCAGTACTTC
TRBJ1-2,-,-,TRBV9,CASGLDGYTF,TGTGCCAGCGGCTTGGATGGCTACACCTTC
TRBJ2-7,-,TRBD2,TRBV6-5,CASSPGRGAYEQYF,TGTGCCAGCAGTCCTGGGCGGGGGGCCTACGAGCAGTACTTC
TRBJ2-7,-,-,TRBV5-1,CASSLWQGEDEQYF,TGCGCCAGCAGCTTGTGGCAGGGGGAGGACGAGCAGTACTTC
TRBJ2-6,-,-,TRBV18,CASSRAPRVGSGANVLTF,TGTGCCAGCTCACGAGCTCCCAGGGTGGGCTCTGGGGCCAACGTCCTGACTTTC
TRBJ2-1,-,-,TRBV14,CASSPLRSGTYNEQFF,TGTGCCAGCAGCCCGCTCCGGTCGGGAACCTACAATGAGCAGTTCTTC
TRBJ1-2,-,TRBD1,TRBV5-1,CASSRMGQGIGGGYTF,TGCGCCAGCAGCCGGATGGGACAGGGGATAGGAGGTGGCTACACCTTC
TRBJ1-1,-,TRBD1,TRBV3-1/TRBV3-2,CASSQVRTGRNEAFF,TGTGCCAGCAGCCAAGTCCGGACAGGGAGAAATGAAGCTTTCTTT
TRBJ1-5,few,TRBD1,TRBV5-5,CASSLYEIYPGQSNQPQHF,TGTGCCAGCAGCTTATACGAAATTTACCCGGGACAGTCAAATCAGCCCCAGCATTTT
TRBJ1-1,-,TRBD1,TRBV5-1,CASSVTGGATEAFF,TGCGCCAGCAGTGTAACAGGGGGCGCAACTGAAGCTTTCTTT
TRBJ2-1,few,-,TRBV5-1,CASSSLNLSHEQFF,TGCGCCAGCAGCTCCCTAAACCTTAGTCATGAGCAGTTCTTC
TRBJ1-1,-,-,TRBV11-3,CASSPGSSAEAFF,TGTGCCAGCAGCCCAGGGTCAAGCGCTGAAGCTTTCTTT
TRBJ2-1,-,-,TRBV5-4,CASRGSAGEQFF,TGTGCCAGCAGAGGCTCTGCGGGTGAGCAGTTCTTC
TRBJ1-2,-,-,TRBV12-3/TRBV12-4,CASSSSVGYGYTF,TGTGCCAGCAGTTCCTCGGTCGGCTATGGCTACACCTTC
TRBJ1-5,-,TRBD1,TRBV10-3,CAIGTGAAGEKEPQHF,TGTGCCATCGGGACAGGGGCCGCCGGGGAGAAGGAGCCCCAGCATTTT
TRBJ1-2,-,-,TRBV7-2,CASSLAARQGGGYTF,TGTGCCAGCAGCTTAGCCGCCCGGCAGGGCGGCGGCTACACCTTC
TRBJ1-2,-,TRBD1,TRBV4-2,CASSQDWDRGDGYTF,TGTGCCAGCAGCCAAGATTGGGACAGGGGGGACGGCTACACCTTC
TRBJ1-5,-,-,TRBV7-9,CASSSPGQPQHF,TGTGCCAGCAGCTCCCCGGGGCAGCCCCAGCATTTT
TRBJ2-5,-,TRBD2,TRBV3-1/TRBV3-2,CASRMGLAGRETQYF,TGTGCCAGCAGGATGGGACTAGCGGGGCGAGAGACCCAGTACTTC
TRBJ1-3,once,-,TRBV7-9,CASSRPYSLRDTIYF,TGTGCCAGCAGCCGACCCTACAGCCTCAGGGACACCATATATTTT
TRBJ1-3,-,-,TRBV23-1,CASTHGQKRNTIYF,TGCGCCAGCACCCACGGACAGAAGCGAAACACCATATATTTT
TRBJ1-2,-,TRBD1,TRBV9,CASNPGQGVSYGYTF,TGTGCCAGCAACCCAGGACAGGGGGTGAGCTATGGCTACACCTTC
TRBJ1-2,-,-,TRBV12-3/TRBV12-4,CASSFSSNYGYTF,TGTGCCAGCAGTTTTTCCAGTAACTATGGCTACACCTTC
TRBJ2-7,-,TRBD1,TRBV28,CASNLQGNGYEQYF,TGTGCCAGCAACTTACAGGGGAATGGGTACGAGCAGTACTTC
TRBJ2-5,-,-,TRBV3-1/TRBV3-2,CASSRIRGGQETQYF,TGTGCCAGCAGCCGGATCCGGGGAGGTCAAGAGACCCAGTACTTC
TRBJ2-5,-,TRBD1,TRBV7-8,CASSLVGTGGRTQYF,TGTGCCAGCAGCTTAGTAGGGACAGGGGGCCGGACCCAGTACTTC
TRBJ2-5,-,TRBD2,TRBV5-1,CASSPGTSETQYF,TGCGCCAGCAGCCCCGGGACTAGCGAGACCCAGTACTTC
TRBJ2-3,-,-,TRBV7-8,CASSLGLSADTQYF,TGTGCCAGCAGCTTAGGGCTGTCTGCAGATACGCAGTATTTT
TRBJ2-7,-,TRBD2,TRBV29-1,CSVYWEGRDYEQYF,TGCAGCGTTTATTGGGAGGGGAGGGACTACGAGCAGTACTTC
TRBJ2-3,-,TRBD2,TRBV5-1,CASSLVGGLAGTTDTQYF,TGCGCCAGCTCCTTGGTGGGGGGACTAGCGGGGACCACAGATACGCAGTATTTT
TRBJ1-2,-,TRBD1,TRBV11-2,CASSLGGQGARVYGYTF,TGTGCCAGCAGCTTAGGGGGACAGGGGGCACGGGTCTATGGCTACACCTTC
TRBJ2-3,-,TRBD2,TRBV12-5,CASGLVLSGGYTDTQYF,TGTGCTAGTGGTTTGGTATTGAGCGGGGGATACACAGATACGCAGTATTTT
TRBJ2-1,-,TRBD2,TRBV6-5,CASTIGTSGRSEQFF,TGTGCCAGCACCATCGGGACTAGCGGGAGAAGCGAGCAGTTCTTC
TRBJ2-3,-,-,TRBV30,CAWSAGAGTDTQYF,TGTGCCTGGAGTGCAGGGGCCGGCACAGATACGCAGTATTTT
TRBJ2-7,-,-,TRBV29-1,CSVQPGLASYEQYF,TGCAGCGTCCAGCCGGGACTGGCCTCCTACGAGCAGTACTTC
TRBJ1-3,-,TRBD1,TRBV4-1,CASSPTGVGGNTIYF,TGCGCCAGCAGCCCTACAGGGGTTGGAGGAAACACCATATATTTT
TRBJ2-3,-,TRBD2,TRBV11-2,CASSLEPRARRAGITDTQYF,TGTGCCAGCAGCTTAGAGCCCCGTGCGCGTAGAGCGGGAATCACAGATACGCAGTATTTT
TRBJ2-5,once,TRBD2,TRBV5-1,CASSLAAGPETQYF,TGCGCCAGCAGCTTGGCAGCGGGACCCGAGACCCAGTACTTC
TRBJ2-7,-,-,TRBV5-1,CASSLDTVFEQYF,TGCGCCAGCAGCTTGGATACGGTATTCGAGCAGTACTTC
TRBJ2-7,medium-sized,TRBD2,TRBV30,CAWSVLAGGEQYF,TGTGCCTGGAGTGTACTAGCGGGGGGCGAGCAGTACTTC
TRBJ1-2,-,-,TRBV11-1,CASSFARGDGYTF,TGTGCCAGCAGCTTCGCCAGGGGAGATGGCTACACCTTC
TRBJ2-7,-,TRBD1,TRBV3-1/TRBV3-2,CASSQEDHRTGLSKQYF,TGTGCCAGCAGCCAAGAGGACCATCGGACAGGGCTTTCGAAGCAGTACTTC
TRBJ1-5,once,-,TRBV28,CASSLGGSNQPQHF,TGTGCCAGCAGTTTGGGGGGGAGCAATCAGCCCCAGCATTTT
TRBJ1-4,-,TRBD1,TRBV7-8,CASSLGQGGLNEKLFF,TGTGCCAGCAGCTTGGGACAGGGAGGTTTGAATGAAAAACTGTTTTTT
TRBJ2-6,-,-,TRBV7-9,CASSFGGGGANVLTF,TGTGCCAGCAGCTTCGGCGGAGGGGGGGCCAACGTCCTGACTTTC
TRBJ2-7,-,-,TRBV5-1,CASSLFISYEQYF,TGCGCCAGCAGCTTGTTCATCTCCTACGAGCAGTACTTC
TRBJ1-1,-,-,TRBV10-2,CASSAGEAFF,TGCGCCAGCAGTGCCGGTGAAGCTTTCTTT
TRBJ2-5,-,TRBD2,TRBV2,CASSGTSGPGTQYF,TGTGCCAGCAGCGGGACTAGCGGGCCTGGGACCCAGTACTTC
TRBJ1-3,few,TRBD1,TRBV10-1,CASRLYEDRGINTIYF,TGCGCCAGCAGACTGTACGAGGACAGGGGGATAAACACCATATATTTT